Listed below are T cell receptor beta chains from one sample, sequenced in a study of T cell responses to AZD1222 COVID-19 vaccine. Profiled with immunoSEQ multiplex PCR; TCRdb holds only in-frame clones, not every one. The top ten hold around 8% of the sample, which has roughly 150,000 clones, 70% to 90% seen once. The specimen comprised peripheral blood, sampled on day 0 of AZD1222 vaccination. The receptors originated from an adult in good health. CDR3s include the opening cysteine and the closing phenylalanine or tryptophan. D genes are given only for firm matches. Rows give clone size only sometimes, using once, few, many, or a class for an expanded clone.

clone_size,j_call,v_call,d_call,cdr3_nt,cdr3_aa
NA,TRBJ2-5,TRBV29-1,TRBD2,TGCAGCGGGGGGGGTGCGGGACTAGCCGGCGCCCAGTACTTC,CSGGGAGLAGAQYF
NA,TRBJ1-5,TRBV19,TRBD1,TGTGCCAGTACTCTGGGACAGGAGGTATATCAGCCCCAGCATTTT,CASTLGQEVYQPQHF
NA,TRBJ1-1,TRBV7-8,NA,TGTGCCAGCAGCCTAATGGGGGGCACTGAAGCTTTCTTT,CASSLMGGTEAFF
NA,TRBJ2-2,TRBV14,NA,TGTGCCAGCAGCCAAGATCTCTTGCAGGGCACCGGGGAGCTGTTTTTT,CASSQDLLQGTGELFF
NA,TRBJ2-3,TRBV12-5,TRBD2,TGTGCTAGTGGTTTGGGTTGGCTAGCGGGGGCAGATACGCAGTATTTT,CASGLGWLAGADTQYF
NA,TRBJ1-2,TRBV27,NA,TGTGCCAGCAGTCAAGGGGCGGCTAACTATGGCTACACCTTC,CASSQGAANYGYTF
NA,TRBJ2-7,TRBV12-5,NA,TGTGCTAGTGCCCCAGGGGAAGCCTACGAGCAGTACTTC,CASAPGEAYEQYF
NA,TRBJ1-1,TRBV19,NA,TGTGCCAGTAGTAGGGCCTGGAATGCGATCTTT,CASSRAWNAIF
NA,TRBJ2-1,TRBV6-6,NA,TGTGCCACTACCCCCCTAACTAGTGGCTCCTACAATGAGCAGTTCTTC,CATTPLTSGSYNEQFF
NA,TRBJ1-1,TRBV6-6,NA,TGTGCCAGCAGTGACAGGTGGACTGAAGCTTTCTTT,CASSDRWTEAFF
NA,TRBJ1-5,TRBV19,TRBD1,TGTGCCAGTAGTATTGAGTTTGCCTGGACAGGGACTCAGCCCCAGCATTTT,CASSIEFAWTGTQPQHF
NA,TRBJ2-7,TRBV6-6,NA,TGTGCCAGCAGTTACAACCTACTAGACGAGCAGTACTTC,CASSYNLLDEQYF
NA,TRBJ1-6,TRBV7-9,TRBD1,TGTGCCAGCAGCTTAGCGCCAGGGTTGGGACAGGGTGTTTCACCCCTCCACTTT,CASSLAPGLGQGVSPLHF
NA,TRBJ1-2,TRBV3-1/TRBV3-2,NA,TGTGCCAGCAGCCAACAATACGCTAACTATGGCTACACCTTC,CASSQQYANYGYTF
NA,TRBJ1-4,TRBV6-5,NA,TGTGCCAGCAGTTTCGACCCCCCGGCAACTAATGAAAAACTGTTTTTT,CASSFDPPATNEKLFF
NA,TRBJ1-5,TRBV6-5,NA,TGTGCCAGCAGTTACTCGGCCACCCCTTTGGATCAGCCCCAGCATTTT,CASSYSATPLDQPQHF
few,TRBJ1-1,TRBV5-1,TRBD1,TGCGCCAGCACCCCCGGGACAGAGAACACTGAAGCTTTCTTT,CASTPGTENTEAFF
NA,TRBJ1-2,TRBV6-4,TRBD1,TGTGCCAGCAGTAGACAGGGGCCCTATGGCTACACCTTC,CASSRQGPYGYTF
NA,TRBJ1-4,TRBV7-9,TRBD1,TGTGCCAGCAGCGAGGGGGCGGGTGAAAAACTGTTTTTT,CASSEGAGEKLFF
NA,TRBJ1-1,TRBV6-5,TRBD1,TGTGCCAGCAGACAGGGGGCGGGGAACACTGAAGCTTTCTTT,CASRQGAGNTEAFF
NA,TRBJ1-4,TRBV5-1,NA,TGCGCCAGCAGCCCTAGCGGTGCAACTAATGAAAAACTGTTTTTT,CASSPSGATNEKLFF
NA,TRBJ2-7,TRBV2,NA,TGTGCCAGCAGCGAACTGCCAGCGGGTGCCCCCTACGAGCAGTACTTC,CASSELPAGAPYEQYF
NA,TRBJ2-5,TRBV7-8,TRBD2,TGTGCCAGCAGCTTAGACGCTAGCGGGATAGAGACCCAGTACTTC,CASSLDASGIETQYF
NA,TRBJ1-1,TRBV30,NA,TGTGCCTGGAGCGTTACAGAGAACACTGAAGCTTTCTTT,CAWSVTENTEAFF
NA,TRBJ1-2,TRBV7-8,NA,TGTGCCAGCAGCTTAGAGGCTGATAACTATGGCTACACCTTC,CASSLEADNYGYTF
NA,TRBJ1-2,TRBV20-1,NA,TGCAGTGCTAACAGGGTGGGTGGCTACACCTTC,CSANRVGGYTF
NA,TRBJ1-5,TRBV2,NA,TGTGCCAGCACCGCGTCCCCGCGGCGGGATAGCAATCAGCCCCAGCATTTT,CASTASPRRDSNQPQHF
NA,TRBJ2-2,TRBV6-5,TRBD1,TGTGCCAGCAGTCGGACAGGGGGCACCGGGGAGCTGTTTTTT,CASSRTGGTGELFF
NA,TRBJ2-2,TRBV10-3,TRBD2,TGTGCCATCAATCTTGCCCGGACTAGCGGAGCAAGGGCCCTTAACACCGGGGAGCTGTTTTTT,CAINLARTSGARALNTGELFF
NA,TRBJ2-7,TRBV9,NA,TGTGCCAGCAGCGCCGACCCCTCTAACTACGAGCAGTACTTC,CASSADPSNYEQYF
NA,TRBJ1-1,TRBV30,NA,TGTGCCTGGAGTGTAGGCTTTGGGGTTCGCACTGAAGCTTTCTTT,CAWSVGFGVRTEAFF
NA,TRBJ2-5,TRBV10-1,NA,TGCGCCAGCAGGGAGGGACGTAAGCAAGAGACCCAGTACTTC,CASREGRKQETQYF
NA,TRBJ2-7,TRBV4-2,NA,TGTGCCAGCAGCCAAGAATTCACTTTCTGGGCCCCAACCTCCTACGAGCAGTACTTC,CASSQEFTFWAPTSYEQYF
few,TRBJ1-2,TRBV2,TRBD1,TGTGCCAGCAGTGAAGAGGGACAGGGAAGCGGCTACACCTTC,CASSEEGQGSGYTF
once,TRBJ1-3,TRBV27,NA,TGTGCCAGCAGTTTATCCCCGGACGACTCCCCCATATATTTT,CASSLSPDDSPIYF
NA,TRBJ1-2,TRBV12-3/TRBV12-4,TRBD1,TGTGCCAGCAGCCGGGGACAGGACTATGGCTACACCTTC,CASSRGQDYGYTF
NA,TRBJ2-1,TRBV7-9,TRBD2,TGTGCCAGCAGCTCCCCTAGCGGGAACTACAATGAGCAGTTCTTC,CASSSPSGNYNEQFF
NA,TRBJ1-2,TRBV12-5,NA,TGTGCTAGTGGTCCCCCGGAGCTGCTGGACTTACATGGCTACACCTTC,CASGPPELLDLHGYTF
NA,TRBJ1-3,TRBV2,NA,TGTGCCAGCAGCGCAAGACAGCATACTGGAAACACCATATATTTT,CASSARQHTGNTIYF
NA,TRBJ2-2,TRBV23-1,NA,TGCGCCAGCACCCCGTCAGGGACGGACACCGGGGAGCTGTTTTTT,CASTPSGTDTGELFF
NA,TRBJ1-2,TRBV3-1/TRBV3-2,TRBD1,TGTGCCAGCAGCCTCCGGGGACAGGGAGGGTTTGGCTACACCTTC,CASSLRGQGGFGYTF
NA,TRBJ2-7,TRBV10-3,TRBD1,TGTGCCATCAGACCGGCGGGTCAGGGGGCCTACGAGCAGTACTTC,CAIRPAGQGAYEQYF
NA,TRBJ2-1,TRBV30,TRBD2,TGTGCCTGGAGTCAACTAGCGGGGGGCTCCTACAATGAGCAGTTCTTC,CAWSQLAGGSYNEQFF
NA,TRBJ1-1,TRBV18,TRBD1,TGTGCCAGCTCACCACTTGAGACAGGGGTGACTGAAGCTTTCTTT,CASSPLETGVTEAFF
NA,TRBJ1-3,TRBV11-2,NA,TGTGCCAGCAGCTTAGCGGGGCAAAGAAACACCATATATTTT,CASSLAGQRNTIYF
NA,TRBJ1-4,TRBV30,NA,TGTGCCTGGGAGACCGGTGGTAGCGAAAAACTGTTTTTT,CAWETGGSEKLFF
NA,TRBJ2-2,TRBV11-2,NA,TGTGCCAGCAGCCTCGACTTTGTAGCTACCGGGGAGCTGTTTTTT,CASSLDFVATGELFF
NA,TRBJ1-2,TRBV6-5,NA,TGTGCCAGCAGTTACGGACGAGCCGGCTACACCTTC,CASSYGRAGYTF
NA,TRBJ2-2,TRBV6-2/TRBV6-3,TRBD1,TGTGCCAGCAGTCATAAACAGGGGAGCGGGGAGCTGTTTTTT,CASSHKQGSGELFF
NA,TRBJ2-5,TRBV13,TRBD2,TGTGCCAGCAGCCACGGACTAGCGGGGACCAAAGAGACCCAGTACTTC,CASSHGLAGTKETQYF